The source of this TCR beta chain is a study of Ad26.COV2.S vaccination and SARS-CoV-2 variants. Study-wide points: Reportedly, spike-specific CD8+ and CD4+ T cell responses achieved substantial breadth once vaccination had taken place.

With regard to this clone: The antigen is not known.

The treatment denotes: over 15 received Ad26.COV2.S at low or high dose, single or two shots; five or six received placebo; per-sample allocation not given. Samples analyzed were those drawn on day 63 after the first vaccine or placebo injection. Using immunoSEQ multiplex PCR, the repertoire was profiled, and TCRdb retains in-frame clones only, with some absent. The sample comprises about 350,000 clones, 80% to 90% of which are singletons, and 5% rests with the top ten. The ends were cut back, 1 base at V and 2 bases at J, with 12 bases in the middle. Germline lookup yields CDR1 SEHNR and CDR2 FQNEAQ (reference sequence). This CDR3 contains 17 residues.

The starting material was peripheral blood, obtained in a trial of Ad26.COV2.S vaccine versus placebo. This TCR was sampled from a person aged 18-65 years who received the Ad26.COV2.S COVID-19 vaccine or a placebo. The chain recombines TRBV7-9 with TRBJ2-6; D is possibly TRBD1 (5 bases). The CDR3 here is CASSLEGRVTGANVLTF. The DNA of the CDR3 is TGTGCCAGCAGCTTAGAAGGCAGGGTAACTGGGGCCAACGTCCTGACTTTC.